This T cell receptor beta chain was recorded in a study of early T cells in non-severe SARS-CoV-2 infection. The CDR3 spans 14 residues. The germline CDR1 and CDR2 sequences are DFQATT and SNEGSKA (reference sequence). V was trimmed by 0 bases and J by 5 bases, leaving 11 bases between them. In TCRdb, the 5' RACE reads were re-called with MiXCR into one record per CDR3 protein. Of about 64,000 distinct CDR3 sequences in the sample, around 13% were seen once. Sequenced material: whole blood. This rearrangement joins TRBV20-1 to TRBJ2-4; D may be TRBD2 (6 bases). This TCR was sampled from an adult who was a healthcare worker with PCR-confirmed SARS-CoV-2 infection or an uninfected control (not recorded which). The CDR3 DNA follows: TGCAGTGCTAGAGATTCACGCGGGGAAAACATTCAGTACTTC. It encodes CSARDSRGENIQYF.